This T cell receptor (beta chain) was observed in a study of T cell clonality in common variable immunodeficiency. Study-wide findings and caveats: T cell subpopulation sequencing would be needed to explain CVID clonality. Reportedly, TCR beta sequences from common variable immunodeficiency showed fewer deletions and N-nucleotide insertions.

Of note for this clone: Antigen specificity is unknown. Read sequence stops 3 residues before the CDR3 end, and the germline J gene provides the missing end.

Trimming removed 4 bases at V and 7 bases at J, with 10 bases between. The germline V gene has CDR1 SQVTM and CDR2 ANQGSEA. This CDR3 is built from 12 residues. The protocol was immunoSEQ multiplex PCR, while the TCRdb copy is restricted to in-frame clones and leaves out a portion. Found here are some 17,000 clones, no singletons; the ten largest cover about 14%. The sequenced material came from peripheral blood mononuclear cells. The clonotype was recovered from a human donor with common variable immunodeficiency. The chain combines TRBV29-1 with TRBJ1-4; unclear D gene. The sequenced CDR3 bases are TGCAGCGTTGGTAGGGTGGGTGAAAAA. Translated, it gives CSVGRVGEK. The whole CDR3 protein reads CSVGRVGEKLFF.